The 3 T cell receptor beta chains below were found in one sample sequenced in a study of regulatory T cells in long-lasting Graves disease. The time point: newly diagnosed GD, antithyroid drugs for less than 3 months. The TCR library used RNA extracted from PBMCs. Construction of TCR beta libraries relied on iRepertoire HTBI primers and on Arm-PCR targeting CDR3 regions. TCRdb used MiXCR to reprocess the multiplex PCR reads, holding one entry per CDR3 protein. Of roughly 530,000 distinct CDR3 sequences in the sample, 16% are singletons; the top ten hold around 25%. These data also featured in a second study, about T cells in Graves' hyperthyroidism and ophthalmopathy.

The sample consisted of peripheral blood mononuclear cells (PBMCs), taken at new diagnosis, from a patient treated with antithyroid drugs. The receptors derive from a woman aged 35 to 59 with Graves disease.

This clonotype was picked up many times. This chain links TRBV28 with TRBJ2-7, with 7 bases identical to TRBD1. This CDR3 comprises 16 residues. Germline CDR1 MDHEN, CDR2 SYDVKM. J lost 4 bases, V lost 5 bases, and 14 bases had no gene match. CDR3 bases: TGTGCCAGCAGTCCCCCTTGGACAGGAAAATTGTACGAGCAGTACTTC. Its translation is CASSPPWTGKLYEQYF. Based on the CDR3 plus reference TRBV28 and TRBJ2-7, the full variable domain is DVKVTQSSRYLVKRTGEKVFLECVQDMDHENMFWYRQDPGLGLRLIYFSYDVKMKEKGDIPEGYSVSREKKERFSLILESASTNQTSMYLCASSPPWTGKLYEQYFGPGTRLTVT.

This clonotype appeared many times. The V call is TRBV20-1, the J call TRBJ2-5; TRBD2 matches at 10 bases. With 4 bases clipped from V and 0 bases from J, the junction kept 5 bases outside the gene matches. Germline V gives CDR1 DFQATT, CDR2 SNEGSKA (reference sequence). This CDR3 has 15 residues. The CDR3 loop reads CSATTSGIHQETQYF. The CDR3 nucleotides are TGCAGTGCTACAACTAGCGGGATCCACCAAGAGACCCAGTACTTC.

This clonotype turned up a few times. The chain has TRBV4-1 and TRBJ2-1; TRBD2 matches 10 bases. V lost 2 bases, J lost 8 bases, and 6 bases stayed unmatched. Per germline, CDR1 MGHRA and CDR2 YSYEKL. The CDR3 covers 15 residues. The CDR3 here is CASSQRERGGDEQFF. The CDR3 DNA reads TGCGCCAGCAGCCAAAGGGAGCGGGGGGGGGATGAGCAGTTCTTC.